A selection of T cell receptor beta chains follows, all from one sample in a study of T-cell memory formation after mild COVID-19. TCRdb recomputed calls from the 5' RACE reads with MiXCR, one row per CDR3 protein. The sample includes under 300,000 distinct CDR3 sequences, 7% to 10% of them seen just once. Sequenced material: PBMCs or a T cell subset sorted from them (not recorded which). All receptors come from a man in his late teens or twenties who had mild COVID-19 (a few samples of this study predate the infection). Cell type and time point are not known. Both conserved end residues are part of each CDR3. D genes are given only for firm matches. Not all rows give a size; the values are once, few, many and, for expanded clones, a class.

j_call d_call v_call clone_size cdr3_aa cdr3_nt
TRBJ2-3 NA TRBV7-8 few CASSLVSLTDTQYF TGTGCCAGCAGCTTAGTCAGTCTCACAGATACGCAGTATTTT
TRBJ2-3 NA TRBV6-2/TRBV6-3 few CASSNGDTQYF TGTGCCAGCAGTAATGGGGATACGCAGTATTTT
TRBJ2-1 TRBD1 TRBV7-9 NA CASSRFPGQGINEQFF TGTGCCAGCAGCCGCTTTCCGGGACAGGGGATCAATGAGCAGTTCTTC
TRBJ2-3 NA TRBV20-1 many CSAKGSLPGDTQYF TGCAGTGCTAAGGGGTCCCTCCCGGGAGATACGCAGTATTTT
TRBJ2-1 NA TRBV7-9 NA CASSLVGQPKSNEQFF TGTGCCAGCAGCTTAGTGGGTCAGCCGAAATCCAATGAGCAGTTCTTC
TRBJ2-2 TRBD2 TRBV5-1 NA CASSVGLAGGELFF TGCGCCAGCAGCGTCGGACTAGCCGGCGGGGAGCTGTTTTTT
TRBJ2-1 NA TRBV5-4 NA CASSLPGPAGDEQFF TGTGCCAGCAGCTTACCGGGACCAGCGGGCGATGAGCAGTTCTTC
TRBJ1-2 TRBD1 TRBV10-3 few CAINSGTGPYGYTF TGTGCCATCAACTCCGGGACAGGCCCCTATGGCTACACCTTC
TRBJ1-1 TRBD1 TRBV20-1 NA CSAWAGDRLNTEAFF TGCAGTGCTTGGGCAGGGGACAGACTAAACACTGAAGCTTTCTTT
TRBJ2-2 TRBD2 TRBV5-1 NA CASSRRLAGGHTGELFF TGCGCCAGCAGCCGCCGACTAGCGGGGGGCCACACCGGGGAGCTGTTTTTT
TRBJ2-4 NA TRBV7-9 many CASSLSTEKNIQYF TGTGCCAGCAGCTTAAGTACGGAGAAAAACATTCAGTACTTC
TRBJ1-5 NA TRBV12-3/TRBV12-4 few CASSSPGRQPQHF TGTGCCAGCAGTTCCCCGGGAAGACAGCCCCAGCATTTT
TRBJ1-3 TRBD1 TRBV2 NA CASRIDRGGNTIYF TGTGCCAGCAGGATAGACAGGGGTGGAAACACCATATATTTT
TRBJ1-5 TRBD1 TRBV20-1 NA CSAAGQGALQPQHF TGCAGTGCTGCGGGACAGGGGGCCCTTCAGCCCCAGCATTTT
TRBJ2-3 NA TRBV7-8 few CASSLAVSLTDTQYF TGTGCCAGCAGCTTAGCTGTATCCTTAACAGATACGCAGTATTTT
TRBJ2-2 TRBD1 TRBV24-1 few CATSRVQGANTGELFF TGTGCCACCAGCAGGGTGCAGGGGGCGAACACCGGGGAGCTGTTTTTT
TRBJ2-1 TRBD2 TRBV29-1 few CSVTGTSGGSRYNEQFF TGCAGCGTTACCGGGACTAGCGGGGGGTCCCGTTACAATGAGCAGTTCTTC
TRBJ2-1 TRBD2 TRBV7-8 many CASSPRLAGAPDNEQFF TGTGCCAGCAGCCCTCGACTAGCGGGGGCGCCCGACAATGAGCAGTTCTTC
TRBJ1-5 NA TRBV28 few CASSLGHRDLKKKVF TGTGCCAGCAGTTTAGGTCATCGGGACCTCAAGAAGAAGGTTTTT
TRBJ2-5 TRBD1 TRBV12-3/TRBV12-4 NA CASSSQPGTAWGETQYF TGTGCCAGCAGTTCACAACCCGGGACAGCTTGGGGAGAGACCCAGTACTTC
TRBJ2-1 NA TRBV12-3/TRBV12-4 few CASSHSGVSYNEQFF TGTGCCAGCAGTCACTCAGGGGTCTCCTACAATGAGCAGTTCTTC
TRBJ2-1 TRBD2 TRBV20-1 few CSARAGGNYNEQFF TGCAGTGCTAGGGCGGGGGGCAACTACAATGAGCAGTTCTTC
TRBJ2-1 NA TRBV24-1 NA CATSDPLGQINEQFF TGTGCCACCAGTGACCCCCTCGGACAAATTAATGAGCAGTTCTTC
TRBJ1-2 NA TRBV20-1 NA CSARDRGGYGYTF TGCAGTGCTAGAGACAGGGGCGGCTATGGCTACACCTTC
TRBJ1-5 NA TRBV14 few CASSQVWQGLNQPQHF TGTGCCAGCAGCCAAGTTTGGCAGGGACTTAATCAGCCCCAGCATTTT
TRBJ2-3 NA TRBV5-1 NA CASSQGRAVGTDTQYF TGCGCCAGCAGTCAAGGTCGGGCGGTTGGCACAGATACGCAGTATTTT
TRBJ2-7 NA TRBV20-1 many CSASGYSGDAGTYEQYF TGCAGTGCCAGTGGATATAGCGGTGACGCCGGGACCTACGAGCAGTACTTC
TRBJ1-5 NA TRBV30 few CAWSKTGNQPQHF TGTGCCTGGAGTAAGACAGGCAATCAGCCCCAGCATTTT
TRBJ2-2 TRBD2 TRBV7-3 NA CASSPSGEAGELFF TGTGCCAGCAGCCCTAGCGGGGAGGCCGGGGAGCTGTTTTTT
TRBJ2-1 NA TRBV7-2 many CASSPPEGYNEQFF TGTGCCAGCAGCCCGCCGGAGGGGTACAATGAGCAGTTCTTC
TRBJ2-2 NA TRBV5-1 few CASSPDTNTGELFF TGCGCCAGCAGCCCCGACACCAACACCGGGGAGCTGTTTTTT
TRBJ1-1 NA TRBV9 few CASQPSPGRGEAFF TGTGCCAGCCAACCCAGTCCGGGGAGAGGTGAAGCTTTCTTT
TRBJ2-2 NA TRBV12-3/TRBV12-4 few CATHFGELFF TGTGCCACCCATTTCGGGGAGCTGTTTTTT
TRBJ1-6 NA TRBV6-2/TRBV6-3 NA CASSYSIGGTNSPLHF TGTGCCAGCAGTTACTCGATTGGTGGGACAAATTCACCCCTCCACTTT
TRBJ2-7 TRBD1 TRBV5-1 few CASTPRGDSHFYEQYF TGCGCCAGCACCCCCCGAGGGGACAGCCATTTTTACGAGCAGTACTTC
TRBJ2-2 TRBD1 TRBV19 many CASRDLGQGMTGELFF TGTGCCAGTAGAGACCTCGGACAGGGGATGACCGGGGAGCTGTTTTTT
TRBJ1-2 TRBD1 TRBV6-5 few CASSGTDGYTF TGTGCCAGCAGCGGGACAGATGGCTACACCTTC
TRBJ1-5 TRBD1 TRBV6-5 NA CASRGQRDQPQHF TGTGCCAGCAGGGGACAGAGGGATCAGCCCCAGCATTTT
TRBJ1-1 TRBD1 TRBV4-2 NA CASSQGQGGTEAFF TGTGCCAGCAGCCAAGGACAGGGGGGGACTGAAGCTTTCTTT
TRBJ1-2 NA TRBV5-1 few CASSLAQGFSFGYTF TGCGCCAGCAGCTTGGCTCAGGGTTTCTCATTCGGCTACACCTTC
TRBJ2-3 NA TRBV7-2 few CASRDPSVRGDTQYF TGTGCCAGCAGAGACCCGTCCGTGCGGGGTGATACGCAGTATTTT
TRBJ1-2 NA TRBV4-3 many CASSQERWTYGYTF TGCGCCAGCAGCCAAGAACGGTGGACCTATGGCTACACCTTC
TRBJ1-5 NA TRBV10-3 many CAIGQTSDQPQHF TGTGCCATCGGACAAACCTCAGATCAGCCCCAGCATTTT